This T cell receptor (beta chain) was profiled in a study of cytomegalovirus exposure and HLA in healthy donors. Study-level results: According to a later analysis, TCR clusters from the first cohort tended to co-occur in the roughly 120 validation repertoires. Three chains tied to CMV proved CMV antigen-specific in vitro. The listing of 150 to 200 TCR beta chains classed them as cytomegalovirus-associated.

Clones were sequenced by immunoSEQ multiplex PCR, and TCRdb holds only the in-frame ones, with some missing. This sample has about 120,000 clones; roughly 89% occur once, and the top ten carry around 1.1%. While the first cohort had 700 or so subjects, the donors belonged to the separate validation cohort of roughly 130 subjects. About this clone: Its antigen is not known.

Germline-derived CDR1 and CDR2 are MDHEN and SYDVKM. The CDR3 is 18 amino acids. After removal of 5 bases from V and 1 base from J, the junction contained 14 bases not matched to a gene. Sequencing was carried out using PBMCs. This chain links TRBV28 with TRBJ2-7, with TRBD1 matching over 10 bases. The source is a woman aged 18-30 years in good health and CMV-seronegative. CDR3 sequence: CASSPKTGGRRSSYEQYF. In DNA, the CDR3 is TGTGCCAGCAGTCCTAAGACAGGGGGCAGAAGAAGTTCCTACGAGCAGTACTTC.